Given below is one TCR beta chain in context. What it binds is not known. The data were produced by immunoSEQ multiplex PCR, yet TCRdb's version contains in-frame clones alone and is incomplete. The sample lists about 42,000 clones, over 80% occurring once. This sample was included in a study of T cell responses to AZD1222 COVID-19 vaccine. Both about-4-week and about-12-week second-dose recipients were combined. General study points: Regions left unmutated in variants are reportedly the target of nearly half of spike-specific TCRs.

The source of this sequence is an adult who received the AZD1222 COVID-19 vaccine. This specimen consisted of peripheral blood, obtained 28 days after the second AZD1222 dose.

The CDR3: CASSQDPGTEAFF. The DNA of the CDR3 is TGTGCCAGCAGCCAAGACCCCGGGACAGAAGCTTTCTTT. This rearrangement joins TRBV3-1 (or the pseudogene TRBV3-2) to TRBJ1-1; a weak D match, TRBD1 (6 bases). CDR1 is LGHDT and CDR2 is YNNKEL in the germline V gene (reference sequence). The CDR3 runs 13 residues. V shed 0 bases and J shed 8 bases, with 10 bases lying between them.